This T cell receptor (beta chain) is from a study of response to subunit inactivated influenza vaccine. Study-wide points: After each seasonal influenza vaccination, few new T cells are recruited, the authors suggested.

Each CDR3 protein is one row after TCRdb ran MiXCR on the RT-PCR reads. The sample contains 400,000 to 550,000 distinct CDR3 sequences, 25% of which appear only once. Comments on this clonotype: No antigen is known for it.

V gave up 0 bases and J gave up 3 bases, with 10 bases separating them. CDR1 is SGHKS, CDR2 YYEKEE, per germline (reference sequence). There are 15 residues in the CDR3. This specimen was CD4+ T cells sorted from PBMCs, taken 5 to 6 days after vaccination. The chain employs TRBV5-5 and TRBJ2-4; D remains ambiguous. The sequence was obtained from a man aged 50 to 59 who received an inactivated influenza vaccine. The CDR3 region is CASSLALIDKNIQYF. In DNA form, the CDR3 reads TGTGCCAGCAGCTTGGCGCTGATCGACAAAAACATTCAGTACTTC.